This T cell receptor (beta chain) was sequenced in a study of blood T cell repertoires in COVID-19. Study in general: T cells, B-cell-depleted T cells, or PBMCs supplied cDNA or gDNA.

Clones were read by immunoSEQ multiplex PCR, and TCRdb kept only the in-frame ones, dropping some. The table has 80,000 to 130,000 clones, 88% seen once. V gave up 3 bases and J gave up 3 bases; unmatched junction bases: 7. In germline, CDR1 is GTSNPN, CDR2 SVGIG (reference sequence). The CDR3 extends over 15 amino acids. This receptor was identified in a woman aged 60-70 years with acute or convalescent COVID-19. Sequenced material: peripheral blood. The chain has TRBV30 and TRBJ2-2; 7 positions match TRBD1. The CDR3 DNA sequence: TGTGCCTGGAGGCCAGGGGGAGTTTACACCGGGGAGCTGTTTTTT. As protein: CAWRPGGVYTGELFF.